These 10 T cell receptor beta chains were sequenced from one sample in a study of molecular identifiers for immune sequencing clone quantification. Each CDR3 protein is one row after TCRdb ran MiXCR on the PCR reads. The data hold some 320,000 distinct CDR3 sequences, with over 20% observed a single time. What was sequenced was naive CD8+ T cells from blood, with Jurkat cell RNA spiked in. Subset indicated: FACS-sorted CD8+CD4-CCR7+CD45RA+ naive T cells. These receptors came from a human donor in good health. Some libraries in this study had Jurkat cell RNA spiked in.

This clonotype was observed many times. This rearrangement joins TRBV4-1 to TRBJ2-7; 7 bases are shared with TRBD2. CDR3 size: 16 residues. The germline V gene has CDR1 MGHRA and CDR2 YSYEKL. V shed 0 bases, J shed 2 bases, and the junction held 7 bases outside the gene matches. The CDR3 loop reads CASSQDAGGGAYEQYF. In DNA form, the CDR3 reads TGCGCCAGCAGCCAAGATGCTGGCGGGGGAGCCTACGAGCAGTACTTC.

This chain links TRBV19 with TRBJ2-1; possibly TRBD1 or TRBD2 for D (5 bases each). V was clipped by 4 bases and J by 5 bases, with 12 bases between them. The V gene's germline CDR1 is LNHDA and CDR2 SQIVND (reference sequence). This CDR3 region has 14 residues. CDR3 sequence: CASSNRDPNNEQFF. CDR3 in DNA: TGTGCCAGTAGTAACCGGGACCCCAACAATGAGCAGTTCTTC.

This chain links TRBV4-3 with TRBJ2-1; maybe TRBD2 (5 bases). Germline loops: CDR1 LGHNA, CDR2 YSLEER. This CDR3 has 15 amino acids. Trimming removed 3 bases at V and 8 bases at J, with 17 bases between. The CDR3 DNA reads TGCGCCAGCAGCCAGGAAGCGGAGCAGGAGGATGAGCAGTTCTTC. Amino acid sequence: CASSQEAEQEDEQFF.

This clonotype came up a few times. The V call is TRBV4-3, the J call TRBJ2-7; 9 bases are shared with TRBD2. With V trimmed by 0 bases and J by 4 bases, 13 bases remained unmatched. Germline V gene data show CDR1 as LGHNA and CDR2 as YSLEER. The CDR3 has 18 residues. The DNA for the CDR3 is TGCGCCAGCAGCCAAGAGGCCCCCATAGCGGGAGTCTTGTACGAGCAGTACTTC. Its translation: CASSQEAPIAGVLYEQYF.

This clonotype has at least ten counts. The chain employs TRBV28 and TRBJ1-5; D might be TRBD1 (6 bases). V was pared by 5 bases and J by 5 bases, with 19 bases between. Germline CDR1 MDHEN, CDR2 SYDVKM. The CDR3 has 16 residues. The CDR3 is CASSPGQNKWDQPQHF. The CDR3, as DNA: TGTGCCAGCAGTCCTGGACAGAACAAATGGGATCAGCCCCAGCATTTT.

This clonotype was recorded a few times. This sequence joins TRBV20-1 and TRBJ1-1; no clear D. V was cut by 0 bases and J by 4 bases, with 12 bases left in between. Per the germline V gene, CDR1 is DFQATT and CDR2 is SNEGSKA (reference sequence). This CDR3 contains 14 residues. CDR3 sequence: CSARDWGVGTEAFF. DNA of the CDR3: TGCAGTGCTAGAGATTGGGGAGTCGGCACTGAAGCTTTCTTT.

This clonotype was counted between two and nine times. The chain links TRBV4-2 to TRBJ2-3, with 7 bases lining up with TRBD2. The CDR3 totals 16 residues. The germline gives CDR1 LGHNA, CDR2 YNFKEQ. Trimming removed 4 bases from V and 0 bases from J; junction bases left unmatched: 7. The CDR3 DNA follows: TGTGCCAGCAGCCTCACAAGCGGGGTTAGCACAGATACGCAGTATTTT. Translating it yields CASSLTSGVSTDTQYF.

This clonotype was picked up many times. CDR3 in amino acids: CASSPDFYEQYF. CDR3 in DNA: TGTGCCAGTAGTCCCGATTTCTACGAGCAGTACTTC. The rearrangement joins TRBV19 to TRBJ2-7; D unclear. The CDR3 is 12 amino acids. With 5 bases removed from V and 3 bases from J, the gap between germline ends came to 8 bases. Per the germline V gene, CDR1 is LNHDA and CDR2 is SQIVND (reference sequence).

This sequence joins TRBV4-3 and TRBJ2-1; D perhaps matches TRBD2 (6 bases). The germline gives CDR1 LGHNA, CDR2 YSLEER. The CDR3 covers 15 residues. Trimming took 4 bases from V and 2 from J, leaving 12 bases between them. Written as DNA, the CDR3 is TGCGCCAGCAGCCCAGGGAGCGGGCCCTACAATGAGCAGTTCTTC. Protein: CASSPGSGPYNEQFF.

This clonotype was observed at least ten times. This rearrangement joins TRBV2 to TRBJ2-7; 8 bases are shared with TRBD1. Looked up from germline, CDR1 is SNHLY and CDR2 is FYNNEI. The CDR3 spans 11 residues. Unmatched junction bases numbered 3, after V lost 8 bases and J lost 6 bases. The CDR3 coding sequence is TGTGCCAGCCAGACAGGGGTCGAGCAGTACTTC. Translation: CASQTGVEQYF. The full variable domain, completed using reference TRBV2 and TRBJ2-7, is EPEVTQTPSHQVTQMGQEVILRCVPISNHLYFYWYRQILGQKVEFLVSFYNNEISEKSEIFDDQFSVERPDGSNFTLKIRSTKLEDSAMYFCASQTGVEQYFGPGTRLTVT.